This T cell receptor beta chain came from a study of T-cell memory formation after mild COVID-19. Trimming at V came to 7 bases and at J to 6 bases, leaving 11 bases not matched to a gene. The CDR3 loop spans 16 amino acids. TCRdb analysed the 5' RACE reads with MiXCR anew, one entry per CDR3 protein. Found here are roughly 200,000 distinct CDR3 sequences, about a sixth of them singletons; the top ten hold approximately 2.1%. The sequenced sample was PBMCs or a T cell subset sorted from them (not recorded which). The sequence was collected from an adult woman who had mild COVID-19 (a few samples of this study predate the infection). Cell type and time point are not known. J is TRBJ2-2 and V is TRBV12-3 or TRBV12-4; 10 bases match TRBD2. The CDR3 DNA is TGTGCCAGCATGGGAGCTAGCGGGAGTGAGTCCGGGGAGCTGTTTTTT. It translates to CASMGASGSESGELFF.